This T cell receptor (beta chain) was captured by sequencing in a study of blood T cell repertoires in COVID-19. As for the study in general: The origin of the acute and convalescent COVID-19 samples was the United States, Italy and Spain. From T cells, B-cell-depleted T cells, or PBMCs came the material, which was cDNA or gDNA.

In the authors' methods: Quantification of nucleated cells was approximated via reference gene primer amplification. Profiled with immunoSEQ multiplex PCR; TCRdb holds only in-frame clones, not every one. V and J calls and clone size come straight from that table; D and trimming were deduced from the DNA. This sample has 90,000 to 130,000 clones, with about nine tenths found just once. Germline values: CDR1 SGHTA, CDR2 FQGTGA. The CDR3 loop spans 13 amino acids. Losses at the gene ends were 9 bases for V and 5 bases for J; bases not matched to a gene: 7. This receptor was obtained from a human donor in a cohort sampled during active COVID-19. This chain uses TRBV7-3 with TRBJ1-5, with TRBD1 matching over 7 bases. The sequenced material came from peripheral blood. CDR3 residues: CARIVRGDQPQHF. The CDR3 DNA reads TGTGCCAGGATTGTCAGGGGGGATCAGCCCCAGCATTTT.